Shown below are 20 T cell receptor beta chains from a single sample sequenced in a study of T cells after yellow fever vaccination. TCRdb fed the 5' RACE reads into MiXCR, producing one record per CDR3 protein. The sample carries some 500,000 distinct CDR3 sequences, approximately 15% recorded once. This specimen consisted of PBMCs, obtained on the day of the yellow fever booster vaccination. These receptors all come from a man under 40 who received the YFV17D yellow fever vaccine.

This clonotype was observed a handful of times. In DNA, the CDR3 is TGCGCCAGCAGCTTGAACCGGTACGAGCAGTACTTC. It specifies CASSLNRYEQYF. The chain carries TRBV5-1 and TRBJ2-7; no clear D. Per the germline V gene, CDR1 is SGHRS and CDR2 is YFSETQ. V lost 1 base, J lost 4 bases, and 6 bases lay in between. The CDR3 is 12 amino acids.

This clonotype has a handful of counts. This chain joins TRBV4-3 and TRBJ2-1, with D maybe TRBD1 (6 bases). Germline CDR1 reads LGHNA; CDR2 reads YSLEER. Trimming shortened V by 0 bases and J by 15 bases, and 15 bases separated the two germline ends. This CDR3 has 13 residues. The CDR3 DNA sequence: TGCGCCAGCAGCCAAGATCTGAGAACAGGGACGTTCTTC. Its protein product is CASSQDLRTGTFF.

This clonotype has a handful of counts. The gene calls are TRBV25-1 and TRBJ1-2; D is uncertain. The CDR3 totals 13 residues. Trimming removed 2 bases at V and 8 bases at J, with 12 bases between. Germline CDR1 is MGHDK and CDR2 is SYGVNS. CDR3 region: CASSESSTRGYTF. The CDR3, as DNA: TGTGCCAGCAGTGAAAGTTCCACAAGGGGCTACACCTTC.

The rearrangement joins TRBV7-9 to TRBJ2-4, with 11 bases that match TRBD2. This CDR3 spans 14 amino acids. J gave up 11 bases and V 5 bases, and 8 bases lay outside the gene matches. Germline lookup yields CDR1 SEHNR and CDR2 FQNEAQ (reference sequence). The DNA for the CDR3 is TGTGCCAGCAGCCCCACTAGCGGGAGTCTTCTTCAGTACTTC. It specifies CASSPTSGSLLQYF.

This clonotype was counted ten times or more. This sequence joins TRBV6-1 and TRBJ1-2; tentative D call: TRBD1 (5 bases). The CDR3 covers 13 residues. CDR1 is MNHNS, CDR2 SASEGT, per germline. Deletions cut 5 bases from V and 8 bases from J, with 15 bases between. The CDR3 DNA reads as TGTGCCAGCAGTCCACGAAGGACACTCGGCTACACCTTC. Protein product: CASSPRRTLGYTF.

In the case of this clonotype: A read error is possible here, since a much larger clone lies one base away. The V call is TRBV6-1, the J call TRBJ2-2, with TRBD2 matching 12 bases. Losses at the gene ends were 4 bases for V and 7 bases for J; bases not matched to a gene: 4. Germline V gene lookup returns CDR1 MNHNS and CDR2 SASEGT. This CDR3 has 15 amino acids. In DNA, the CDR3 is TGTGCCAGCAGTGGACTAGCGGGAGTGGTCGGGGAGCTGTTTTTT. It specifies CASSGLAGVVGELFF.

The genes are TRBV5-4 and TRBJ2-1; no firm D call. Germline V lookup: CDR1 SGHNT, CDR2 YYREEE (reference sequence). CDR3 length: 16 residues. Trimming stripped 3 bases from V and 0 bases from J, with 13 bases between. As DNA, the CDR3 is TGTGCCAGCAGCTACAATCCGGTCGGCTCCTACAATGAGCAGTTCTTC. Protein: CASSYNPVGSYNEQFF.

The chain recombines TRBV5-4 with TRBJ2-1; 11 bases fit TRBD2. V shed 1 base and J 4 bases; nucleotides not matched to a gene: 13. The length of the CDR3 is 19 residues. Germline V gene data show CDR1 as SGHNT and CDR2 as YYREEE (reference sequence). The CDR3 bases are TGTGCCAGCAGCTTGACCCCCCCAACTAGCGGGAGAAGATACAATGAGCAGTTCTTC. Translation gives CASSLTPPTSGRRYNEQFF.

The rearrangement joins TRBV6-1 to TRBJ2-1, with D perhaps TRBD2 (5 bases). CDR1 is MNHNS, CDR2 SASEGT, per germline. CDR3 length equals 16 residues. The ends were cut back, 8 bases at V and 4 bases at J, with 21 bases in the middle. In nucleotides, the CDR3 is TGTGCCAGCTCCCTGGAGGCCCCTTCTTCTTACAATGAGCAGTTCTTC. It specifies CASSLEAPSSYNEQFF.

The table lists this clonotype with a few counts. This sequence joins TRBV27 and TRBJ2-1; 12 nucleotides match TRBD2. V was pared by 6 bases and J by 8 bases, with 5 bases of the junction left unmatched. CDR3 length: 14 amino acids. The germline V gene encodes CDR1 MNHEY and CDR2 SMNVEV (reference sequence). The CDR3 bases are TGTGCCAGCAGCCCGGGGACTAGCGGGTATGAGCAGTTCTTC. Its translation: CASSPGTSGYEQFF.

The CDR3 nucleotides read TGTGCCAGCCAGATTACAGGGTGGGCCAATCAGCCCCAGCATTTT. Translated: CASQITGWANQPQHF. The chain joins TRBV6-2 or TRBV6-3 to TRBJ1-5; perhaps TRBD1 as D (6 bases). Germline CDR1 is MNHEY and CDR2 is SVGEGT. With 8 bases removed from V and 3 bases from J, the gap between germline ends came to 17 bases. The CDR3 runs to 15 residues.

The CDR3 DNA follows: TGTGCCAGCATCCTTGGGACGGTAAATGAGCAGTTCTTC. It codes for CASILGTVNEQFF. The V call is TRBV12-3 or TRBV12-4, the J call TRBJ2-1, with D tentatively TRBD1 or TRBD2 (5 bases each). This CDR3 comprises 13 residues. Trimming pared 7 bases from V and 7 bases from J, leaving 14 bases between.

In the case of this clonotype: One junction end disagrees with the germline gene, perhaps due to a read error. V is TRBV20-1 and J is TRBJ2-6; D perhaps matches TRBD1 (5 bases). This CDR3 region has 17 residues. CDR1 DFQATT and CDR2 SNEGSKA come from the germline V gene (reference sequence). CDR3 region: CCARSRTTYSGANVLTF. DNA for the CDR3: TGCTGTGCTAGGAGCAGGACAACTTACTCTGGGGCCAACGTCCTGACTTTC.

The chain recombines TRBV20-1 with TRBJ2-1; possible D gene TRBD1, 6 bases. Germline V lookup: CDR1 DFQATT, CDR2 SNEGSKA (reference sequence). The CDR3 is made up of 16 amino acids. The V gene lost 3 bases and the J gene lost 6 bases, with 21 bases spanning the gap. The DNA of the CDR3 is TGCAGTGCTAGCGGTGGAATGGGGGAAGGGGGCAATGAGCAGTTCTTC. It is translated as CSASGGMGEGGNEQFF.

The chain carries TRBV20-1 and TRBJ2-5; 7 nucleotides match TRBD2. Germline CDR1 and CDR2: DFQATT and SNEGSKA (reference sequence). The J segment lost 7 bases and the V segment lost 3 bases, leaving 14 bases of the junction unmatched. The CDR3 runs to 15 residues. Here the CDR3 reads CSASVAGLVPGTQYF. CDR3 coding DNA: TGCAGTGCTAGCGTAGCGGGTCTTGTCCCCGGGACCCAGTACTTC.

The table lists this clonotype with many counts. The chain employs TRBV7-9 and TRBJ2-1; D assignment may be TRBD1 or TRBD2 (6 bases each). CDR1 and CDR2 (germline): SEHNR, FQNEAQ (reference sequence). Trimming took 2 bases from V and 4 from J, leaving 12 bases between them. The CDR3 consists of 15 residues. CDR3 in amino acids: CASSLRQGTYNEQFF. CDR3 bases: TGTGCCAGCAGCTTAAGGCAGGGGACTTACAATGAGCAGTTCTTC.

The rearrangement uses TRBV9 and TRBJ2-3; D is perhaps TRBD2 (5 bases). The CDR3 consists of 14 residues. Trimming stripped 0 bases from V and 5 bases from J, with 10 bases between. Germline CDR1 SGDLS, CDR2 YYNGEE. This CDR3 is CASSVAYGGDTQYF. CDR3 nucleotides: TGTGCCAGCAGCGTAGCTTACGGAGGAGATACGCAGTATTTT.

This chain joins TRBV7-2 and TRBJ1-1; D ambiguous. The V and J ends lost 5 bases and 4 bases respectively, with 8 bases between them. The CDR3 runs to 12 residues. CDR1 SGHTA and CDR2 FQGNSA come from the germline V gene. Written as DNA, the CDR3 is TGTGCCAGCAGCCCGATCTCCACTGAAGCTTTCTTT. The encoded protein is CASSPISTEAFF.

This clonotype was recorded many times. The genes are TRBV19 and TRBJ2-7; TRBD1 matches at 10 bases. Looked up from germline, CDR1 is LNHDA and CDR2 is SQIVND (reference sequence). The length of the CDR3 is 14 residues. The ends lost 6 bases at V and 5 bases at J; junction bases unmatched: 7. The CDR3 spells CASRPGQGWNEQYF. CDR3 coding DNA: TGTGCCAGTAGACCGGGACAGGGGTGGAACGAGCAGTACTTC.

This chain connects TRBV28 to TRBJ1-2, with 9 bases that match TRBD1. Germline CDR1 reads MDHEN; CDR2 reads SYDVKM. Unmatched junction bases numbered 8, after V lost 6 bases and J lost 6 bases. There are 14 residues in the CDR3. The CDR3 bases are TGTGCCAGCAGCCTCCGGGACAGGGATAATGGCTACACCTTC. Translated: CASSLRDRDNGYTF.